This T cell receptor beta chain is from a study of OX40 agonist ivuxolimab in advanced cancers. Study results and caveats: On average, CD8+ T cells showed a greater number of expanded clones than CD4+.

The sample holds one count of this clone. Its target is unknown. Patients were excluded for autoimmune disease history or systemic immunosuppression. Baseline, cycle 4 day 1, and cycle 7 day 1 were the blood sampling points. Sequencing was performed with immunoSEQ multiplex PCR; in TCRdb, only in-frame clones are kept and a portion is missing. Among 90,000 or so clones listed, 87% were seen once. This TCR was sampled from an adult with an advanced solid tumor such as melanoma, head and neck, liver or kidney cancer. Sample: CD4+ or CD8+ T cells sorted from blood, taken in a trial of the OX40 agonist ivuxolimab.

As DNA, the CDR3 is TGTGCCAGCAAAGGGGACTTCTCCTCTGGAAACACCATATATTTT. The encoded protein is CASKGDFSSGNTIYF. The chain couples TRBV6-5 to TRBJ1-3; D is perhaps TRBD1 (5 bases). From germline, CDR1 is MNHEY and CDR2 SVGAGI. The CDR3 is 15 residues long. Trimming left V 7 bases short and J 0 bases short, with 13 bases between.